This record looks at one T cell receptor (beta chain) sequence and its context. Its antigen is undetermined. The data originate from a study of cytomegalovirus exposure and HLA in healthy donors. Study context: Counted in an early data release were some 81 million unique TCRs from HLA-typed donors. Whole-study results and caveats: In vitro work confirmed that three CMV-associated chains recognize CMV antigens. The study designated 164 TCR beta chains cytomegalovirus-associated. HLA alleles showed associations with about 15,000 TCR beta sequences in a later analysis, at a 0.05 false discovery rate.

This PCR relied on a set of 60 Vbeta primers and 13 Jbeta primers. Profiling relied on immunoSEQ multiplex PCR, and the TCRdb table lists in-frame clones only, not all of them. The sample includes 130,000 or so clones, 60% to 80% of them seen just once. Trimming removed 3 bases from V and 6 bases from J, with 11 bases in between. The CDR3 runs 14 residues. Germline V gene data show CDR1 as SGHDN and CDR2 as FVKESK. The sequence was collected from a male donor in good health and CMV-seronegative. V usage is TRBV14 and J usage is TRBJ2-2; TRBD2 might be the D (5 bases). Sample: PBMCs. The CDR3: CASSQAGGSGELFF. The CDR3 nucleotides read TGTGCCAGCAGCCAGGCTGGAGGCTCCGGGGAGCTGTTTTTT.